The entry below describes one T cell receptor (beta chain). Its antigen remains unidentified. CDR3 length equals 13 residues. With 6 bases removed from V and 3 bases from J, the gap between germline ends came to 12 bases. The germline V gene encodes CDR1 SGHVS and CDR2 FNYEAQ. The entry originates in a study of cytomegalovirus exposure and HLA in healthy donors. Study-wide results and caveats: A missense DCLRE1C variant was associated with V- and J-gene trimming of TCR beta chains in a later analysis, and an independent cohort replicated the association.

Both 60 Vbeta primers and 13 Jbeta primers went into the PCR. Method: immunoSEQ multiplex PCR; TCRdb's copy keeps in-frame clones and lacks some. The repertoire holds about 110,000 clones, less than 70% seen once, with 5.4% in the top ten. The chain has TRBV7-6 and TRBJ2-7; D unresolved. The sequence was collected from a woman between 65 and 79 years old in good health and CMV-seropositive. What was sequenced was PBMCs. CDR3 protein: CASRQLASYEQYF. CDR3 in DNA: TGTGCCAGCAGGCAATTGGCAAGCTACGAGCAGTACTTC.